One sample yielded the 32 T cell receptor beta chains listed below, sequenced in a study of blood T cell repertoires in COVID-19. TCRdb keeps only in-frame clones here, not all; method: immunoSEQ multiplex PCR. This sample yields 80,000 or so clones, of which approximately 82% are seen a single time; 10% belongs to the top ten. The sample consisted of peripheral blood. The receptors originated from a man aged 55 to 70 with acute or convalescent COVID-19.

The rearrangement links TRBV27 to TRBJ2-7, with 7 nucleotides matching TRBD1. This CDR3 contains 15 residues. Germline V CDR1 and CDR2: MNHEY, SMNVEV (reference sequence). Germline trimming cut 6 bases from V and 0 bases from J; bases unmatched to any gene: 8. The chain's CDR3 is CASRRETGSSYEQYF. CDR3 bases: TGTGCCAGCAGACGAGAGACAGGGAGCTCCTACGAGCAGTACTTC.

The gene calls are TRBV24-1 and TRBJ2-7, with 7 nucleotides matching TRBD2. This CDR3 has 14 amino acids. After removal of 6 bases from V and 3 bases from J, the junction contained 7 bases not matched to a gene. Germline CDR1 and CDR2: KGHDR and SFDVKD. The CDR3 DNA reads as TGTGCCACCAGTAGGTCAGGACTAGACTACGAGCAGTACTTC. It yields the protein CATSRSGLDYEQYF.

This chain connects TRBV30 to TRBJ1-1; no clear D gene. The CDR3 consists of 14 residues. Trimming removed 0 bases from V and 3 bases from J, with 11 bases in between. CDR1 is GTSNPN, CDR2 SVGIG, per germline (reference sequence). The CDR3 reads CAWSVPPGHTEAFF. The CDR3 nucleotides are TGTGCCTGGAGTGTACCCCCTGGGCACACTGAAGCTTTCTTT. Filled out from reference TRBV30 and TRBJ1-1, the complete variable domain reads SQTIHQWPATLVQPVGSPLSLECTVEGTSNPNLYWYRQAAGRGLQLLFYSVGIGQISSEVPQNLSASRPQDRQFILSSKKLLLSDSGFYLCAWSVPPGHTEAFFGQGTRLTVV.

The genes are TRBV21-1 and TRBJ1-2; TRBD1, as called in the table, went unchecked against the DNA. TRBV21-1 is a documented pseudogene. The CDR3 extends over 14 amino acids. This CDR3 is CASSKRTGLYGYTF. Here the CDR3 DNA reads TGTGCCAGCAGCAAGAGGACAGGGCTCTATGGCTACACCTTC.

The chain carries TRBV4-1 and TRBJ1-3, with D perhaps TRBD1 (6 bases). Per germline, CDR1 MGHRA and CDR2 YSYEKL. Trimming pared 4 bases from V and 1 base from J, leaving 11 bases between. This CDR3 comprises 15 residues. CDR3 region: CASSLSRGSGNTIYF. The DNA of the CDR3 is TGCGCCAGCAGCCTGAGTAGGGGGTCTGGAAACACCATATATTTT.

CDR3 DNA sequence: TGTGCCACCAGCAGTGTTTTGGGGGCCCAGAGCTCCTACAATGAGCAGTTCTTC. As protein: CATSSVLGAQSSYNEQFF. The chain recombines TRBV15 with TRBJ2-1; tentative D call: TRBD1 (6 bases). Germline assignment: CDR1 LNHNV and CDR2 YYDKDF (reference sequence). Trimming cost V 3 bases and J 0 bases, with 18 bases left between them. CDR3 length: 18 residues.

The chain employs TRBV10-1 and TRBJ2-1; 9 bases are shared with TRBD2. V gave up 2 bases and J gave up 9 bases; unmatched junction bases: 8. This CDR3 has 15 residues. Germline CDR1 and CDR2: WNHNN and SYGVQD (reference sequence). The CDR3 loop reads CASSEAQREASEQFF. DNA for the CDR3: TGCGCCAGCAGTGAGGCCCAGCGGGAGGCGAGTGAGCAGTTCTTC.

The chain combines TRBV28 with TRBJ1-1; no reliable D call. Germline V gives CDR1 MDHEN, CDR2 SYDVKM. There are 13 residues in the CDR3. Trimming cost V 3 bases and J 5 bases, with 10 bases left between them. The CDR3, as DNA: TGTGCCAGCAGTTTCGGAGGGTTTACTGAAGCTTTCTTT. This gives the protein CASSFGGFTEAFF.

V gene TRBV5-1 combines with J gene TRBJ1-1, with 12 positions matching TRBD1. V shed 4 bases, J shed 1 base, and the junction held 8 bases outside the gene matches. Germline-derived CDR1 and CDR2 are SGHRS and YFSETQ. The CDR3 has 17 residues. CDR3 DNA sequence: TGCGCCAGCAGCCCCGGTGGGACAGGGGGCCCGAACACTGAAGCTTTCTTT. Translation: CASSPGGTGGPNTEAFF.

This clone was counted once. The DNA of the CDR3 is TGTGCCAGCAGTCTCTCCTACAATGAGCAGTTCTTC. This sequence encodes CASSLSYNEQFF. The V gene is TRBV6-2 or TRBV6-3, the J gene TRBJ2-1; D not resolved. From germline, CDR1 is MNHEY and CDR2 SVGEGT. The CDR3 has 12 amino acids. Trimming shortened V by 5 bases and J by 0 bases, and 2 bases separated the two germline ends.

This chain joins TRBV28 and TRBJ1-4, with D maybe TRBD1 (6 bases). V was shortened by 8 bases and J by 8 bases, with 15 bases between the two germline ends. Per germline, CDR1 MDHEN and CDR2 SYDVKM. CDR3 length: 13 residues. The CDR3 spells CASLPGQGEKLFF. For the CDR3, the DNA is TGTGCCAGCCTTCCGGGACAAGGCGAAAAACTGTTTTTT. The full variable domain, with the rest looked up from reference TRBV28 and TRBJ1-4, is DVKVTQSSRYLVKRTGEKVFLECVQDMDHENMFWYRQDPGLGLRLIYFSYDVKMKEKGDIPEGYSVSREKKERFSLILESASTNQTSMYLCASLPGQGEKLFFGSGTQLSVL.

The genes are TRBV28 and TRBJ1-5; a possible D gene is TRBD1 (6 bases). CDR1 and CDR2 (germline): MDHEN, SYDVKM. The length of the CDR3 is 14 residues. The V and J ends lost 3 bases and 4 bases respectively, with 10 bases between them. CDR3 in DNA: TGTGCCAGCAGTTTGGGCAGGGGTAATCAGCCCCAGCATTTT. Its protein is CASSLGRGNQPQHF.

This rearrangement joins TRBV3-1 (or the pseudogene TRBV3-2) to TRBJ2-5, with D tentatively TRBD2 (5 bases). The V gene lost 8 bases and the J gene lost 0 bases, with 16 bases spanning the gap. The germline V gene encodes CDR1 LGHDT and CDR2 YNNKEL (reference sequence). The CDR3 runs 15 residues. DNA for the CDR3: TGTGCCAGCCGAACCAGTAGCGCGAACCAAGAGACCCAGTACTTC. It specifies CASRTSSANQETQYF.

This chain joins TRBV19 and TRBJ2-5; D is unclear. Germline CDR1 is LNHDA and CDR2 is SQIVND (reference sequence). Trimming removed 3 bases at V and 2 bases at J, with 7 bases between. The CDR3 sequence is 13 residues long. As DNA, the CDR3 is TGTGCCAGTAGTATCTCCAGTCAAGAGACCCAGTACTTC. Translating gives CASSISSQETQYF.

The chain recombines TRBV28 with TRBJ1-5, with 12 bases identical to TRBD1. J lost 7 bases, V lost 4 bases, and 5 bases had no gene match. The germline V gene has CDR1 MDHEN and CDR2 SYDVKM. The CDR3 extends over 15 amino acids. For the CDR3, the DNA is TGTGCCAGCAGTTGGGGACAGGGGGCCGGCCAGCCCCAGCATTTT. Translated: CASSWGQGAGQPQHF.

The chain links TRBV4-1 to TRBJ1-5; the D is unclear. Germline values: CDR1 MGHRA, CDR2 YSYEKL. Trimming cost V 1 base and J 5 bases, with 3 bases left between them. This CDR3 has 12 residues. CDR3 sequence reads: CASSQVDQPQHF. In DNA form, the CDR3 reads TGCGCCAGCAGCCAAGTCGATCAGCCCCAGCATTTT.

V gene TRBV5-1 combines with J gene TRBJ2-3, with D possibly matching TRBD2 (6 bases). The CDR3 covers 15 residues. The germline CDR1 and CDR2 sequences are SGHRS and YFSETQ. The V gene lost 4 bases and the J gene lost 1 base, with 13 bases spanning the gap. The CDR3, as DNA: TGCGCCAGCAGCGCAACTAGCTGGGGCACAGATACGCAGTATTTT. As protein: CASSATSWGTDTQYF.

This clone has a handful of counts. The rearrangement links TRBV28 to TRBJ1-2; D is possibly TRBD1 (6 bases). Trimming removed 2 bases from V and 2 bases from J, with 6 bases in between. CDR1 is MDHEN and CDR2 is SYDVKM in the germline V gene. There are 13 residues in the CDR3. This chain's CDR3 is CASSLGTNYGYTF. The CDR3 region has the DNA TGTGCCAGCAGTTTAGGGACAAACTATGGCTACACCTTC.

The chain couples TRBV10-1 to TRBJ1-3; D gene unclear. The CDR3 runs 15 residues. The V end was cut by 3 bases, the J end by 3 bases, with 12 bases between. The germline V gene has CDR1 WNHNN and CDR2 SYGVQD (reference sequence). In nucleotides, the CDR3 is TGCGCCAGCAGTGAATCTCCGGACTTTGGAAACACCATATATTTT. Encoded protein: CASSESPDFGNTIYF.

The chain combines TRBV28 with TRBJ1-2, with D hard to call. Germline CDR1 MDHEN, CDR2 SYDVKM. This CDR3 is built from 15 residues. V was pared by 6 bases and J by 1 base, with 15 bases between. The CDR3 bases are TGTGCCAGCAGCATTTACGCACAAAGTAACTATGGCTACACCTTC. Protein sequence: CASSIYAQSNYGYTF.

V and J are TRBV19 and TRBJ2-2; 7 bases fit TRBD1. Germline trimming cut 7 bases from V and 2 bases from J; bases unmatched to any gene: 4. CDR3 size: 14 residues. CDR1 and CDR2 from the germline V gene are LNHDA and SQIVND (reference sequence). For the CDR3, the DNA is TGTGCCAGTACCCGGGACAGAAACACCGGGGAGCTGTTTTTT. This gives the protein CASTRDRNTGELFF.

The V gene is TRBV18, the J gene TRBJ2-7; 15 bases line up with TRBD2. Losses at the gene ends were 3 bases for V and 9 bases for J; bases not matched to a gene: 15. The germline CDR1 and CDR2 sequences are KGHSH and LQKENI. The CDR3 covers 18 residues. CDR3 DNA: TGTGCCAGCTCACCGCCGGGACTAGCGGGAGGCCCTAATAGGAGGCAGTACTTC. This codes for CASSPPGLAGGPNRRQYF.

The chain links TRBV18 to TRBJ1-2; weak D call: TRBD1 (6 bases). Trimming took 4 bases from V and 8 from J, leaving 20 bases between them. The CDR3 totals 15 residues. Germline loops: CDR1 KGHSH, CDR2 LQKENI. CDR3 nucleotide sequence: TGTGCCAGCTCACGGGAACAGGGTGGCAGTGGAGGCTACACCTTC. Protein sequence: CASSREQGGSGGYTF.

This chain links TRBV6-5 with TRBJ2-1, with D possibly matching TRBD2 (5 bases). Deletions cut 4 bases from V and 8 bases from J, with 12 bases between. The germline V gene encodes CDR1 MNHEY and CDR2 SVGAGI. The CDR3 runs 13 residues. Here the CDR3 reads CASSLGTRDEQFF. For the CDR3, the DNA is TGTGCCAGCAGTTTGGGTACTAGGGATGAGCAGTTCTTC.

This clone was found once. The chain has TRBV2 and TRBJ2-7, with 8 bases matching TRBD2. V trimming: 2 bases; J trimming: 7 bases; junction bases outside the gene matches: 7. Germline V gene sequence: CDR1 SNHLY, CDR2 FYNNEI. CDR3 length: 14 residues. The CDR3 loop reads CASSEPAGAGEQYF. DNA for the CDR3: TGTGCCAGCAGTGAACCAGCGGGAGCGGGGGAGCAGTACTTC.

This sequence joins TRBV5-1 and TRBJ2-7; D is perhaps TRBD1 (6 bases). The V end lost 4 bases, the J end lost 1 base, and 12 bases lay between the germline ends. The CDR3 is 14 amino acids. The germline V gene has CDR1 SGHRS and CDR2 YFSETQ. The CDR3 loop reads CASSPWTDSYEQYF. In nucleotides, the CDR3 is TGCGCCAGCAGCCCTTGGACAGATTCCTACGAGCAGTACTTC. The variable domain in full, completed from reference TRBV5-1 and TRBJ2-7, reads KAGVTQTPRYLIKTRGQQVTLSCSPISGHRSVSWYQQTPGQGLQFLFEYFSETQRNKGNFPGRFSGRQFSNSRSEMNVSTLELGDSALYLCASSPWTDSYEQYFGPGTRLTVT.

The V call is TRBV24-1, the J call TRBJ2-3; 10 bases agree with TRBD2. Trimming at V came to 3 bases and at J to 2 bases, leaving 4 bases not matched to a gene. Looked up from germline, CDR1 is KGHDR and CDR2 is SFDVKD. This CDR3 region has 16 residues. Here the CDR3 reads CATSDLGLAATDTQYF. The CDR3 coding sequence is TGTGCCACCAGTGATCTCGGACTAGCGGCCACAGATACGCAGTATTTT.

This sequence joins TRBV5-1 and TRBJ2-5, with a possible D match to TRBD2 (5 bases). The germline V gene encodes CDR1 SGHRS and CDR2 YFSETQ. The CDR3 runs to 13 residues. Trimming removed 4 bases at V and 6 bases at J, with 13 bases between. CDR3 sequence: CASSPAEAKTQYF. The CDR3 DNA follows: TGCGCCAGCAGCCCGGCGGAGGCCAAGACCCAGTACTTC.

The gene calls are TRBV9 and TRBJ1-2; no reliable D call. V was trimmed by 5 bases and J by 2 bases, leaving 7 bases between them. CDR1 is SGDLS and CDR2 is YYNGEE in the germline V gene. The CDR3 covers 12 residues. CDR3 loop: CASRAGNYGYTF. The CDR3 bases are TGTGCCAGCAGGGCGGGGAACTATGGCTACACCTTC.

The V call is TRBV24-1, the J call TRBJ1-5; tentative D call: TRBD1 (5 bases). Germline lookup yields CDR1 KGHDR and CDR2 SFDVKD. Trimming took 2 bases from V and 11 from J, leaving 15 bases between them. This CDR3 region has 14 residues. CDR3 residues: CATSDSRGLGAQHF. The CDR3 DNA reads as TGTGCCACCAGTGATTCAAGGGGCCTTGGGGCCCAGCATTTT.

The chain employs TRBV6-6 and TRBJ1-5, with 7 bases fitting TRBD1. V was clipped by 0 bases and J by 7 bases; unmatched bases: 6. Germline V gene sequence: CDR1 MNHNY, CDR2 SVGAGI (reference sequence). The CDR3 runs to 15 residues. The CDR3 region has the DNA TGTGCCAGCAGTTACTCCACAGGGGAAGGACAGCCCCAGCATTTT. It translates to CASSYSTGEGQPQHF.

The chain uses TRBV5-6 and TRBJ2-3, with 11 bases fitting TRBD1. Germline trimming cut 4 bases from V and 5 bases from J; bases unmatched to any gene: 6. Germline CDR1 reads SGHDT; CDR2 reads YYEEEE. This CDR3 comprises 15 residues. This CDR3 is CASSAGQGAVDTQYF. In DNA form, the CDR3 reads TGTGCCAGCAGCGCCGGACAGGGGGCGGTAGATACGCAGTATTTT.